The entry below gives a single TCR beta chain sequence along with its context. These data originate in a study of blood T cells in healthy people across ages. It was with a sample-barcoded 5' primer and a J-beta primer mix that a second PCR of about 7 to 12 cycles was run. TCRdb used MiXCR to reprocess the 5' RACE reads, holding one entry per CDR3 protein. The sample contains 270,000 or so distinct CDR3 sequences, 27% of which appear only once. The length of the CDR3 is 11 residues. Trimming took off 3 bases at V and 8 bases at J, with 8 bases between the two ends. CDR1 SEHNR and CDR2 FQNEAQ come from the germline V gene (reference sequence).

Sequencing used blood. The receptor was derived from a woman between 70 and 85 years old in good health. The chain employs TRBV7-9 and TRBJ2-7; D gene uncertain. The CDR3: CASSFEQQQYF. The CDR3 nucleotides are TGTGCCAGCAGCTTTGAACAGCAGCAGTACTTC.